What follows are 18 T cell receptor beta chains derived from one specimen sequenced in a study of shared clonotypes between healthy human individuals (TCRdb year 2020). The receptor library was made with the immunoSEQ multiplex PCR assay. TCRdb holds this immuneACCESS table with in-frame rearrangements only. Some clones are missing; in checked studies, unresolved V genes explain under half, and the rest has no known cause. The sample profile shows about 2,200,000 clones; about 92% of them were found once. Under 2% of the sample lies in the top ten. For the CD8 naive samples, CD45RO-negative cells were positively selected for CCR7, yielding a CD45RA+CCR7+ population from which TemRA cells were excluded. Sequencing was done on a sample of naive CD8+ T cells from PBMCs. This specimen's cell subset or site label, per the study, means: CD45RA+CCR7+. The origin of the receptors is a man aged 18-30 years in good health. Some clones in this sample may be carry-over from other donors' samples.

V gene TRBV7-9 combines with J gene TRBJ2-7; D call uncertain. The ends were cut back, 1 base at V and 1 base at J, with 8 bases in the middle. CDR1 is SEHNR, CDR2 FQNEAQ, per germline (reference sequence). This CDR3 contains 14 residues. In DNA, the CDR3 is TGTGCCAGCAGCTTAGTCGTTAGTTCCTACGAGCAGTACTTC. This codes for CASSLVVSSYEQYF.

CDR3 amino acids: CASSPTRTDTQYF. The CDR3 nucleotides read TGTGCCAGCAGCCCCACTCGCACAGATACGCAGTATTTT. The chain joins TRBV7-9 to TRBJ2-3; no firm D call. The CDR3 runs to 13 residues. Germline V gives CDR1 SEHNR, CDR2 FQNEAQ (reference sequence). V was cut by 5 bases and J by 1 base, with 7 bases left in between.

The chain employs TRBV5-1 and TRBJ2-1; a weak D match, TRBD2 (5 bases). Trimming stripped 4 bases from V and 9 bases from J, with 29 bases between. The CDR3 is 18 amino acids. Germline CDR1 reads SGHRS; CDR2 reads YFSETQ. The CDR3 DNA reads TGCGCCAGCAGCCCACCGAGGGTCGGCAACCCGAACTTATTTGAGCAGTTCTTC. Translation gives CASSPPRVGNPNLFEQFF.

This clone appeared once. The genes are TRBV4-1 and TRBJ2-3; D call uncertain. Germline CDR1 and CDR2: MGHRA and YSYEKL. Trimming took 2 bases from V and 2 from J, leaving 11 bases between them. CDR3 length equals 15 residues. Here the CDR3 reads CASSQIRGDTDTQYF. The CDR3 DNA reads as TGCGCCAGCAGCCAAATCCGCGGAGACACAGATACGCAGTATTTT.

DNA of the CDR3: TGTGCCAGCAGGGGGGTAGCTAACTATGGCTACACCTTC. Amino acid sequence: CASRGVANYGYTF. J is TRBJ1-2 and V is TRBV7-9; a possible D gene is TRBD1 (5 bases). The CDR3 is made up of 13 amino acids. The germline V and J ends were trimmed by 6 bases and 0 bases, with 8 bases remaining between them. Germline-derived CDR1 and CDR2 are SEHNR and FQNEAQ (reference sequence).

The chain recombines TRBV7-9 with TRBJ2-3; 7 bases are a match to TRBD2. The V gene's germline CDR1 is SEHNR and CDR2 FQNEAQ (reference sequence). The CDR3 runs to 18 residues. Germline trimming cut 4 bases from V and 3 bases from J; bases unmatched to any gene: 16. The CDR3 nucleotides are TGTGCCAGCAGCTCCGTTTGGGCTAGCGGCACGGAGACAGATACGCAGTATTTT. It specifies CASSSVWASGTETDTQYF.

V gene TRBV6-1 combines with J gene TRBJ1-1; D ambiguous. CDR3 size: 13 residues. Germline assignment: CDR1 MNHNS and CDR2 SASEGT. Trimming took off 5 bases at V and 0 bases at J, with 7 bases between the two ends. The CDR3 DNA reads as TGTGCCAGCAGTCCTACAGTGAACACTGAAGCTTTCTTT. Protein product: CASSPTVNTEAFF.

The genes are TRBV9 and TRBJ2-7; TRBD2 matches 15 bases. This CDR3 contains 17 residues. Germline assignment: CDR1 SGDLS and CDR2 YYNGEE. J gave up 3 bases and V 0 bases, and 4 bases lay outside the gene matches. The CDR3 DNA sequence: TGTGCCAGCAGCGTAGGGGGACTAGCGGGAGGTGGCTACGAGCAGTACTTC. Translating it yields CASSVGGLAGGGYEQYF.

The DNA for the CDR3 is TGTGCCAGCAGTGAAACGGTTCACTCCTACAATGAGCAGTTCTTC. This codes for CASSETVHSYNEQFF. V is TRBV6-4 and J is TRBJ2-1; D gene ambiguous. Trimming took off 3 bases at V and 0 bases at J, with 9 bases between the two ends. The CDR3 loop spans 15 amino acids. The V gene's germline CDR1 is MRHNA and CDR2 SNTAGT.

V usage is TRBV6-1 and J usage is TRBJ1-3; no firm D call. This CDR3 region has 17 residues. Trimming took 1 base from V and 0 from J, leaving 13 bases between them. CDR1 is MNHNS, CDR2 SASEGT, per germline. The chain's CDR3 is CASSEVAVIFSGNTIYF. The DNA for the CDR3 is TGTGCCAGCAGTGAAGTTGCGGTCATCTTCTCTGGAAACACCATATATTTT.

The rearrangement joins TRBV7-9 to TRBJ2-7; the D is unclear. The CDR3 is 11 residues long. In germline, CDR1 is SEHNR, CDR2 FQNEAQ (reference sequence). The ends were cut back, 4 bases at V and 3 bases at J, with 4 bases in the middle. For the CDR3, the DNA is TGTGCCAGCAGCTGGGACTACGAGCAGTACTTC. This codes for CASSWDYEQYF.

The chain uses TRBV4-2 and TRBJ2-7; D is undetermined. CDR3 length: 15 residues. The germline V and J ends were trimmed by 3 bases and 2 bases, with 14 bases remaining between them. The germline V gene encodes CDR1 LGHNA and CDR2 YNFKEQ. The CDR3 loop reads CASSQASGETYEQYF. Written as DNA, the CDR3 is TGTGCCAGCAGCCAGGCTTCGGGCGAAACCTACGAGCAGTACTTC.

The chain carries TRBV7-8 and TRBJ1-1; D call uncertain. The CDR3 totals 16 residues. The germline V gene encodes CDR1 SGHVS and CDR2 FQNEAQ. With 6 bases removed from V and 3 bases from J, the gap between germline ends came to 20 bases. The CDR3: CASRTDTVVQDTEAFF. CDR3 DNA: TGTGCCAGCAGGACCGACACAGTGGTTCAGGACACTGAAGCTTTCTTT.

The rearrangement uses TRBV5-4 and TRBJ1-5; 9 bases are a match to TRBD1. The germline V gene encodes CDR1 SGHNT and CDR2 YYREEE (reference sequence). The junction had 6 bases not matched to a gene; V was cut back by 4 bases and J by 4 bases. CDR3 length: 15 amino acids. CDR3 amino acids: CASSPDRGKNQPQHF. In DNA form, the CDR3 reads TGTGCCAGCAGCCCGGACAGGGGAAAAAATCAGCCCCAGCATTTT.

This rearrangement joins TRBV28 to TRBJ2-7; D is unresolved. The V end was cut by 6 bases, the J end by 3 bases, with 15 bases between. This CDR3 is 14 amino acids long. From germline, CDR1 is MDHEN and CDR2 SYDVKM. The CDR3 DNA reads TGTGCCAGCAGACCCTTTCTCGGGCTCTACGAGCAGTACTTC. The encoded protein is CASRPFLGLYEQYF.

The chain couples TRBV7-9 to TRBJ2-7; no definite D call. The length of the CDR3 is 14 residues. Trimming took 2 bases from V and 3 from J, leaving 11 bases between them. CDR1 is SEHNR and CDR2 is FQNEAQ in the germline V gene (reference sequence). In DNA form, the CDR3 reads TGTGCCAGCAGCTTAAGTGGGCTAGTCTACGAGCAGTACTTC. This sequence encodes CASSLSGLVYEQYF.

The V gene is TRBV28, the J gene TRBJ2-1, with TRBD2 matching 11 bases. This CDR3 has 15 residues. Germline V gene sequence: CDR1 MDHEN, CDR2 SYDVKM. V lost 5 bases to trimming and J lost 2 bases; unmatched junction nucleotides: 2. The CDR3 is CASSMGLAAYNEQFF. The CDR3 DNA follows: TGTGCCAGCAGTATGGGACTAGCGGCCTACAATGAGCAGTTCTTC.

The rearrangement uses TRBV27 and TRBJ2-7; D unresolved. V was cut by 0 bases and J by 0 bases, with 12 bases left in between. CDR3 length: 16 amino acids. The germline V gene encodes CDR1 MNHEY and CDR2 SMNVEV (reference sequence). The CDR3 bases are TGTGCCAGCAGTTTATCCCTGGACGGCTTCTCCTACGAGCAGTACTTC. It translates to CASSLSLDGFSYEQYF.